What follows is one T cell receptor (beta chain) and its context. Its antigen is not known. CDR3 length: 13 residues. In germline, CDR1 is KGHSH, CDR2 LQKENI. Peripheral blood samples of around 9.3 milliliters were drawn from each donor. Isolation of PBMCs gave at least 6 million cells per sample. This record belongs to a study of blood T cells in healthy people across ages. Notes on the study in general: TCR beta diversity, measured per million T cells, fell in a roughly linear way with age.

A J-beta primer mix and a sample-barcoded 5' primer were used in a second PCR of roughly 6 to 12 cycles. Every cDNA was tagged by a template-switch adaptor with 12 random nucleotides. TCRdb used MiXCR to reprocess the 5' RACE reads, holding one entry per CDR3 protein. The table includes roughly 700,000 distinct CDR3 sequences, around half detected once. The sample comprised blood. This chain links TRBV18 with TRBJ2-4; D is unclear. The J call may be incorrect, as the DNA end agrees better with TRBJ2-7. This TCR came from a woman aged 60-75 years in good health. CDR3 sequence: CASSPPGNYEQYF. DNA of the CDR3: TGTGCCAGCTCACCACCGGGCAACTACGAGCAGTACTTC.